The text below deals with one T cell receptor beta chain. Its antigen is currently unknown. On ten immunoSEQ deep assay plates, unsorted PBMC DNA was sequenced. Clones were sequenced by immunoSEQ multiplex PCR, and TCRdb holds only the in-frame ones, with some missing. Of 450,000 to 500,000 clones listed, 81% are singletons. The study drew its donors from healthy HIV-negative adults without recent acute infections or vaccinations. This record belongs to a study of shared clonotypes between healthy human individuals. As for the study in general: Donors consisted of a couple of women and three men between 18 and 49.

Study-wide points: Blood was the sole source, and tissue repertoires probably differ.

In germline, CDR1 is SGHNT, CDR2 YENEEA. The CDR3 is 16 residues long. V lost 5 bases and J lost 0, with 17 bases in between. The rearrangement joins TRBV11-3 to TRBJ2-7; D may be TRBD1 (5 bases). Sequencing was performed on PBMCs. The receptor was isolated from a woman between 40 and 50 years old in good health. Some clones in this sample may be carry-over from other donors' samples. The CDR3 sequence is CASSAPHRISSYEQYF. The DNA for the CDR3 is TGTGCCAGCAGCGCCCCACACAGGATAAGCTCCTACGAGCAGTACTTC. Full variable domain (missing parts from reference TRBV11-3 and TRBJ2-7): EAGVVQSPRYKIIEKKQPVAFWCNPISGHNTLYWYLQNLGQGPELLIRYENEEAVDDSQLPKDRFSAERLKGVDSTLKIQPAELGDSAVYLCASSAPHRISSYEQYFGPGTRLTVT.